This T cell receptor beta chain was retrieved from a study of blood T cell repertoires in COVID-19. This clone was counted between two and nine times. The CDR3 is 14 residues long. The V gene lost 3 bases and the J gene lost 7 bases, with 11 bases spanning the gap. Germline V gene data show CDR1 as SGHNT and CDR2 as YYREEE (reference sequence). Sequencing used immunoSEQ multiplex PCR; TCRdb keeps in-frame clones, though not all of them. Of over 200,000 clones detected, roughly 85% appear once; the ten largest clones hold roughly 20%. The J gene is TRBJ1-6, the V gene TRBV5-4, with D perhaps TRBD1 (6 bases). The source is a middle-aged man who had recovered from COVID-19. Sequences were obtained from PBMCs or T cells enriched from blood (not recorded which). The CDR3 reads CASSSGTKNSPLHF. As DNA, the CDR3 is TGTGCCAGCAGCTCCGGGACAAAGAATTCACCCCTCCACTTT.